Given below is one TCR beta chain in context. The junction does not match germline at one end; this may be a read error. The sequenced fragment ends 3 residues before the CDR3 boundary, so the rest is inferred from the germline J gene. This entry belongs to a study of T cells in women clearing cervical HPV infection. The wider study: With HLA typing for only a few women, HLA confounding remains possible.

HPV was found by MY09/MY11 PCR and dot-blot genotyping. There are 16 residues in the CDR3. CDR1 SSHAT and CDR2 FNYEAQ come from the germline V gene (reference sequence). Produced via immunoSEQ multiplex PCR; TCRdb's table is partial and in-frame only. The table for this sample gives about 20,000 clones. The origin of this receptor is a woman between 18 and 75 years old with a cervical HPV16 infection that either progressed to CIN3+ or cleared (not recorded which). The V call is TRBV7-7, the J call TRBJ2-2; D perhaps matches TRBD2 (5 bases). Sample: blood buffy coat. The CDR3 protein is CASSFSGTTNTGELFF. The sequenced part of the CDR3 DNA is TGTGCTAGCAGCTTCAGCGGTACCACGAACACCGGGGAG.